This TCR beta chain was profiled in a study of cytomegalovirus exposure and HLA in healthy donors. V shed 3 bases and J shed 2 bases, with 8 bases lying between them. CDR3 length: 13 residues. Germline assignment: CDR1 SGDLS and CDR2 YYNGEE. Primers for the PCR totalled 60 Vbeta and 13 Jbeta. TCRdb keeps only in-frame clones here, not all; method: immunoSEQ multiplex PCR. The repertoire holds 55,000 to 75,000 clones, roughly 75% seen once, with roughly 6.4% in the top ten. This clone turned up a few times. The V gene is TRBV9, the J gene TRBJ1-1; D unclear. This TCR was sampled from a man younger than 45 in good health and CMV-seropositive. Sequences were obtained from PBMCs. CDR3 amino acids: CASSDDTNTEAFF. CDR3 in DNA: TGTGCCAGCAGCGATGACACAAACACTGAAGCTTTCTTT.